The 4 T cell receptor beta chains listed next were all sequenced from one sample in a study of graft-versus-host responses after intestinal transplantation. Sequenced by immunoSEQ multiplex PCR; TCRdb stores in-frame clones only, minus some. This sample carries around 78,000 clones, around nine tenths of them seen once, and the ten largest clones take around 8%. These receptors have no identified antigens. The sample was unstimulated CD8+ T cells sorted from spleen or lymph node cells, taken before transplant. The receptors were sampled from a human donor who was the organ donor for an intestinal transplant.

This clone is termed medium-sized. As DNA, the CDR3 is TGTGCCAGCAGTCCCCGGGGGCCAACCGGGGAGCTGTTTTTT. This codes for CASSPRGPTGELFF. The genes are TRBV6-6 and TRBJ2-2; perhaps D is TRBD1 or TRBD2 (6 bases each). Trimming left V 5 bases short and J 5 bases short, with 12 bases between. This CDR3 region has 14 residues. CDR1 and CDR2 from the germline V gene are MNHNY and SVGAGI (reference sequence).

The table lists this clone with a few counts. This rearrangement joins TRBV6-5 to TRBJ2-5; the D gene is possibly TRBD1 (5 bases). The germline gives CDR1 MNHEY, CDR2 SVGAGI. Trimming removed 4 bases at V and 4 bases at J, with 16 bases between. The CDR3 covers 15 residues. CDR3 sequence reads: CASSWGSVRPETQYF. Here the CDR3 DNA reads TGTGCCAGCAGTTGGGGCTCCGTGAGACCAGAGACCCAGTACTTC.

This clone is a singleton in its sample. V gene TRBV9 combines with J gene TRBJ1-2; 8 bases match TRBD1. Unmatched junction bases numbered 10, after V lost 3 bases and J lost 3 bases. This CDR3 is built from 16 residues. Germline V gives CDR1 SGDLS, CDR2 YYNGEE. The CDR3 coding sequence is TGTGCCAGCAGCGGGAGACAGGGGTGGAGAGACTATGGCTACACCTTC. This encodes CASSGRQGWRDYGYTF.

The rearrangement links TRBV29-1 to TRBJ2-7; D is perhaps TRBD1 or TRBD2 (5 bases each). V was clipped by 7 bases and J by 6 bases, with 13 bases between them. Germline CDR1 is SQVTM and CDR2 is ANQGSEA. The CDR3 has 11 amino acids. The CDR3: CSADLGGEQYF. The CDR3 DNA sequence: TGCAGCGCTGACCTTGGGGGCGAGCAGTACTTC.